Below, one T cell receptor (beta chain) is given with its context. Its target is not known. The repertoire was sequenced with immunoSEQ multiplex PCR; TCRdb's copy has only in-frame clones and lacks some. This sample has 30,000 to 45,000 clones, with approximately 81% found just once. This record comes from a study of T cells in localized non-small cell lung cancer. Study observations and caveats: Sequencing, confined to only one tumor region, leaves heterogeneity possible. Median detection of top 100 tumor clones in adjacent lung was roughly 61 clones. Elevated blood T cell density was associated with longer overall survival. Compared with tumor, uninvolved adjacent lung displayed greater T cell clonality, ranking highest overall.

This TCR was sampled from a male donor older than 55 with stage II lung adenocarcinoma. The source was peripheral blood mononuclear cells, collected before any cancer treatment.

CDR3 amino acids: CASSIDGTPGYEQYF. DNA of the CDR3: TGTGCCAGTAGTATAGACGGGACCCCCGGCTACGAGCAGTACTTC. This chain joins TRBV19 and TRBJ2-7; the D call may be TRBD1 or TRBD2 (5 bases each). V lost 0 bases, J lost 3 bases, and 12 bases lay in between. CDR1 is LNHDA and CDR2 is SQIVND in the germline V gene (reference sequence). The CDR3 is 15 residues long.